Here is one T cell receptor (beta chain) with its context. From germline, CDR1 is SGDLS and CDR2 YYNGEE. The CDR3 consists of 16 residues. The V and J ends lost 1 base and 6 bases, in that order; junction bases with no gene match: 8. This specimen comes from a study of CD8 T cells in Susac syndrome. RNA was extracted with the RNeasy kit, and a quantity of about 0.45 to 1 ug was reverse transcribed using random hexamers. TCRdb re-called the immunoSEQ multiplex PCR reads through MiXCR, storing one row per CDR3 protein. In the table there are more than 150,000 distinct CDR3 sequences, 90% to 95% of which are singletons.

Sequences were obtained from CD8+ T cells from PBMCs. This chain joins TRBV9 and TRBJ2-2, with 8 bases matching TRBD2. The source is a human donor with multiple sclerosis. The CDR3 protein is CASSVPAGVASGELFF. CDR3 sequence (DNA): TGTGCCAGCAGCGTACCAGCGGGAGTCGCATCCGGGGAGCTGTTTTTT.